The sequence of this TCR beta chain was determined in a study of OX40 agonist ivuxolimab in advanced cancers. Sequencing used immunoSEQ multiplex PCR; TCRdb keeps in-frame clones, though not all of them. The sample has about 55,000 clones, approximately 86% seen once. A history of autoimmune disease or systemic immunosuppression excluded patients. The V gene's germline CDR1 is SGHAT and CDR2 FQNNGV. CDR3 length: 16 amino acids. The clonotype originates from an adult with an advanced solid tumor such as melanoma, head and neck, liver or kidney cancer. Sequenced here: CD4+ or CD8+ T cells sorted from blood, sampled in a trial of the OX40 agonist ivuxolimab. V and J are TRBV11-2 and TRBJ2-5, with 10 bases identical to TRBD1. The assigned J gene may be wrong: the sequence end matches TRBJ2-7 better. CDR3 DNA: TGTGCCAGCAGCTTAGACCGGGACAGGGGTATGAACGAGCAGTACTTC. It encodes CASSLDRDRGMNEQYF.